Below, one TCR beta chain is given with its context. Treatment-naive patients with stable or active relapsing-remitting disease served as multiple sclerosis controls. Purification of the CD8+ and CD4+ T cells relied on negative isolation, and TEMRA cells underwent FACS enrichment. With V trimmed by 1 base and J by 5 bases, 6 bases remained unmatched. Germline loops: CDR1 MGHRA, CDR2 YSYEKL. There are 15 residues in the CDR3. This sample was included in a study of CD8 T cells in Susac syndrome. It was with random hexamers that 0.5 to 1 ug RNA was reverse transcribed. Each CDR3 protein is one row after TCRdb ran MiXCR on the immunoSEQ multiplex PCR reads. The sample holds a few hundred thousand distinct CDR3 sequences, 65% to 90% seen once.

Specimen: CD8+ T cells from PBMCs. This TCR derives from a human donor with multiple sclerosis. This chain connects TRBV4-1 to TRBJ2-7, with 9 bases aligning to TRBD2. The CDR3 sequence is CASSQVGLAGNEQYF. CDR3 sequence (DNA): TGCGCCAGCAGCCAAGTCGGGCTAGCGGGAAACGAGCAGTACTTC.